This T cell receptor (beta chain) stems from a study of blood T cell repertoires in COVID-19. The V and J ends lost 0 bases and 3 bases respectively, with 13 bases between them. The CDR3 is 16 amino acids. In germline, CDR1 is SGHRS, CDR2 YFSETQ. The method was immunoSEQ multiplex PCR; TCRdb's version includes in-frame clones alone and lacks a portion of them. The sample has around 140,000 clones, about 89% seen once; the top ten hold less than 20%. Sequences were obtained from peripheral blood. The J gene is TRBJ2-1, the V gene TRBV5-1, with D possibly matching TRBD1 (5 bases). This receptor was identified in a man in his forties or fifties with active or convalescent COVID-19. CDR3: CASSLEGRGIYNEQFF. CDR3 DNA sequence: TGCGCCAGCAGCTTGGAGGGAAGGGGCATCTACAATGAGCAGTTCTTC.